The 6 T cell receptor beta chains reported below all come from one sample, sequenced in a study of blood T cell repertoires in COVID-19 (dated by TCRdb to between 2020 and 2021). The library was built by means of the immunoSEQ multiplex PCR assay. The table comes from immuneACCESS by way of TCRdb, which keeps in-frame sequences with V and J called. Part of the clones is missing from these tables; in studies checked, under half for an unresolved V gene and the rest for unknown reasons. Within this sample are 120,000 to 150,000 clones, with 84% of them counted one time only. The top ten clonotypes cover 4.5% to 6% of the sample. Sequencing was performed on PBMCs or T cells enriched from blood (not recorded which). The receptors here all came from a woman between 50 and 59 years old who had been exposed to COVID-19.

The V and J genes are TRBV11-2 and TRBJ2-7, with D possibly TRBD1 on 6 matching bases. Germline CDR1 and CDR2: SGHAT and FQNNGV. The CDR3 is 15 residues long. Trimming cost V 3 bases and J 5 bases, with 17 bases left between them. CDR3 loop: CASSLMLGRGHEQYF. The CDR3 region has the DNA TGTGCCAGCAGCTTGATGCTGGGCAGGGGTCACGAGCAGTACTTC.

The chain employs TRBV3-1 (or the pseudogene TRBV3-2) and TRBJ1-2, with a tentative D call TRBD1 (6 bases). The CDR3 has 13 amino acids. The V gene lost 4 bases and the J gene lost 4 bases, with 10 bases spanning the gap. Germline CDR1 reads LGHDT; CDR2 reads YNNKEL (reference sequence). In nucleotides, the CDR3 is TGTGCCAGCAGCCTAAAGGACAGCTATGGCTACACCTTC. Translation: CASSLKDSYGYTF.

This clone appeared a few times. The chain is built from TRBV5-1 and TRBJ1-4; D is unclear. Germline CDR1 is SGHRS and CDR2 is YFSETQ. This CDR3 has 18 amino acids. V was cut by 0 bases and J by 4 bases, with 19 bases left in between. The CDR3 sequence is CASSLDAQRLTNNEKLFF. In DNA form, the CDR3 reads TGCGCCAGCAGCTTGGATGCTCAGCGTCTCACCAATAATGAAAAACTGTTTTTT.

The genes are TRBV5-4 and TRBJ2-1, with a tentative D call TRBD2 (6 bases). The V and J ends lost 1 base and 3 bases respectively, with 11 bases between them. Germline CDR1 SGHNT, CDR2 YYREEE (reference sequence). CDR3 length equals 15 residues. CDR3 DNA: TGTGCCAGCAGCTTGTCGGGGGACCGCTACAATGAGCAGTTCTTC. Residues: CASSLSGDRYNEQFF.

The CDR3 sequence: CASSGIWGEEAFF. Written as DNA, the CDR3 is TGTGCCAGCAGCGGGATCTGGGGCGAGGAAGCTTTCTTT. The chain links TRBV9 to TRBJ1-1, with D tentatively TRBD1 (5 bases). Germline CDR1 reads SGDLS; CDR2 reads YYNGEE. V dropped 3 bases and J dropped 8 bases, with 14 bases sitting between them. This CDR3 comprises 13 residues.

The J gene is TRBJ2-1, the V gene TRBV5-1, with 9 bases aligning to TRBD2. This CDR3 spans 16 amino acids. The ends lost 0 bases at V and 4 bases at J; junction bases unmatched: 5. Per germline, CDR1 SGHRS and CDR2 YFSETQ. The CDR3 spells CASSLGPGLAYNEQFF. CDR3 DNA: TGCGCCAGCAGCTTGGGACCGGGACTAGCATACAATGAGCAGTTCTTC.